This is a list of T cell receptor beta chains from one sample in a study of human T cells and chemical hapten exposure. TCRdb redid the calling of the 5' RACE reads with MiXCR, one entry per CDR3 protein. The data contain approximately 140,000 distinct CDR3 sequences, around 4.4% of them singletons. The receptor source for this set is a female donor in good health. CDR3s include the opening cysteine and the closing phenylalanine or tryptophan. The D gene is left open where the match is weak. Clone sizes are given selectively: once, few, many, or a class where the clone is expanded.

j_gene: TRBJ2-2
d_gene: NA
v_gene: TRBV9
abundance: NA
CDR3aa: CEKEEGEMFF
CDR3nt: TGTGAAAAAGAGGAGGGGGAGATGTTTTTT

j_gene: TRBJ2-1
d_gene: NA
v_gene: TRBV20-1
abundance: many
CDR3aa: CSASSLQEYNEQFF
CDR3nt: TGCAGTGCTAGCTCACTACAGGAGTACAATGAGCAGTTCTTC

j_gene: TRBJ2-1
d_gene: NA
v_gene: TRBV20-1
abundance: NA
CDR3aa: CSGLAGSIYNEQFF
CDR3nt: TGCAGTGGCCTCGCCGGCTCGATATACAATGAGCAGTTCTTC

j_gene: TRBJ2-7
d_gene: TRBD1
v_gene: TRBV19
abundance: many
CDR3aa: CASSPGTGWYEQYF
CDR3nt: TGTGCCAGTAGTCCCGGGACAGGGTGGTACGAGCAGTACTTC

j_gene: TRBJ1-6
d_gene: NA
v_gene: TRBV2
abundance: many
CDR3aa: CASMLRSNSPLHF
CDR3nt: TGTGCCAGCATGCTTCGCTCGAATTCACCCCTCCACTTT

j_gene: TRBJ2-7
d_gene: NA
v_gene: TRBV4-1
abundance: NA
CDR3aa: CASSQVAARSYEQYF
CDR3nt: TGCGCCAGCAGCCAAGTTGCAGCCCGATCGTACGAGCAGTACTTC

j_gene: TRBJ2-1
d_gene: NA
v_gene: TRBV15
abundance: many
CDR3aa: CATSRGRGSTLNEQFF
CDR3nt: TGTGCCACCAGCAGAGGAAGGGGATCCACTCTAAATGAGCAGTTCTTC

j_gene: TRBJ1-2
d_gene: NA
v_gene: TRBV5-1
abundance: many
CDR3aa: CASSLWPGYGYTF
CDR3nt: TGCGCCAGCAGCTTGTGGCCAGGGTATGGCTACACCTTC

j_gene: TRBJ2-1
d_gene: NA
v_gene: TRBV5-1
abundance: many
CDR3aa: CASSFKDAVDEQFF
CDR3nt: TGCGCCAGCAGCTTCAAAGACGCGGTCGATGAGCAGTTCTTC

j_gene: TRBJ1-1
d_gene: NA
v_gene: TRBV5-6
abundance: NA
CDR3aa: CASSWAGGQGAFF
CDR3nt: TGTGCCAGCAGCTGGGCCGGGGGCCAGGGAGCTTTCTTT

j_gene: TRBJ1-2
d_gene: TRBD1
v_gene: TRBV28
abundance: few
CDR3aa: CASSFYRGNYGDTF
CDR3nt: TGTGCCAGCAGTTTCTACAGGGGAAACTATGGCGACACCTTC

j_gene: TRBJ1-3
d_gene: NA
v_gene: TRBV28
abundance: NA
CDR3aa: CASSPGGHHPGNTIYF
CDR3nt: TGTGCCAGCAGTCCCGGGGGACACCACCCTGGAAACACCATATATTTT

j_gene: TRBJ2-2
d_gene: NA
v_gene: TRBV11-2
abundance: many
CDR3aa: CASSLVGTGELFF
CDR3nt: TGTGCCAGCAGCTTAGTGGGCACCGGGGAGCTGTTTTTT

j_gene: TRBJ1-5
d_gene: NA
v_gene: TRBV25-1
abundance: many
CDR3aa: CASSDIGDFNQPQHF
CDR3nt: TGTGCCAGCAGTGATATTGGGGACTTCAATCAGCCCCAGCATTTT

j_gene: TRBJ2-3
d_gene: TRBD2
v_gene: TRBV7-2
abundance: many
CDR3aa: CASSLPRLAGDEDTQYF
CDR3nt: TGTGCCAGCAGCTTACCGAGACTAGCGGGGGATGAAGATACGCAGTATTTT

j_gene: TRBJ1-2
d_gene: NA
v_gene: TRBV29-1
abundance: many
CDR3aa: CSVDAQKNYGYTF
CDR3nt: TGCAGCGTTGATGCACAGAAGAACTATGGCTACACCTTC

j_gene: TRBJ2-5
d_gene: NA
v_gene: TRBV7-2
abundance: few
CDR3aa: CASSGLDRETQYF
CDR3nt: TGTGCCAGCAGTGGTCTAGACCGGGAGACCCAGTACTTC

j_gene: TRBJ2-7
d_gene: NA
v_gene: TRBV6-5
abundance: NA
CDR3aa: CASSPVGGNYHEQYF
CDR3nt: TGTGCCAGCAGCCCCGTAGGGGGGAATTATCACGAGCAGTACTTC

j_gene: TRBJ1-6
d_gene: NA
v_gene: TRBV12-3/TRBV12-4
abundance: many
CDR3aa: CASSLGKYSPLHF
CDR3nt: TGTGCCAGCAGTTTGGGGAAGTATTCACCCCTCCACTTT

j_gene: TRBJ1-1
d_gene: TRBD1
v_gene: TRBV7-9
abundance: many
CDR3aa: CASSLGQGGGTEAFF
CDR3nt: TGTGCCAGCAGCTTAGGACAGGGGGGAGGTACTGAAGCTTTCTTT

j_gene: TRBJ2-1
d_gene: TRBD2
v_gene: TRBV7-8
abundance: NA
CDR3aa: CASSLSSSGGWGQLF
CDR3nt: TGTGCCAGCAGCTTATCGTCTAGCGGGGGATGGGGGCAGCTCTTC

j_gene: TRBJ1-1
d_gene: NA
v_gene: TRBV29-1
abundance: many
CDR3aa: CSVNTADTEAFF
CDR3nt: TGCAGCGTAAACACGGCGGACACTGAAGCTTTCTTT

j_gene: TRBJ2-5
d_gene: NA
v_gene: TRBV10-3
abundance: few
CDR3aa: CAISESPFETQYF
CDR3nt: TGTGCCATCAGTGAGTCTCCCTTTGAGACCCAGTACTTC

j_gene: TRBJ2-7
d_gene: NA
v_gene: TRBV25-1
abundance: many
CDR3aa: CASREGYEQYF
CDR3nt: TGTGCCAGCAGAGAGGGCTACGAGCAGTACTTC

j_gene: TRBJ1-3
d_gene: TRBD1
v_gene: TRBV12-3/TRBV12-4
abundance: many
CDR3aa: CASRQGVARNTIYF
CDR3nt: TGTGCCAGTAGACAGGGGGTCGCGAGGAACACCATATATTTT

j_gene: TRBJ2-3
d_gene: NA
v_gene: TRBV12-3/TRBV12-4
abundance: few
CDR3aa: CASSFVSGGRSTDTQYF
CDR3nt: TGTGCCAGCAGTTTTGTGTCAGGGGGGAGAAGCACAGATACGCAGTATTTT

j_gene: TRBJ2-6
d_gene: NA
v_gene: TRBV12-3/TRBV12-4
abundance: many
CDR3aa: CASLPGQLLFSGANVLTF
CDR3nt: TGTGCCAGCCTACCCGGACAGCTTCTTTTCTCTGGGGCCAACGTCCTGACTTTC

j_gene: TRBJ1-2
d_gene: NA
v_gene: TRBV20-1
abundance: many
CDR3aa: CSARGEGGQAFNYGYTF
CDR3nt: TGCAGTGCTAGGGGCGAAGGGGGGCAGGCCTTTAACTATGGCTACACCTTC

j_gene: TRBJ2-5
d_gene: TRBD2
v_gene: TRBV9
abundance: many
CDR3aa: CASSPRLAWGETQYF
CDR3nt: TGTGCCAGCAGCCCTCGACTAGCCTGGGGAGAGACCCAGTACTTC

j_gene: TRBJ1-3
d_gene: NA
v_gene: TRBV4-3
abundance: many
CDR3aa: CASSQVRGISASGNTIYF
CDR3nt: TGCGCCAGCAGCCAAGTAAGAGGTATCTCCGCATCTGGAAACACCATATATTTT

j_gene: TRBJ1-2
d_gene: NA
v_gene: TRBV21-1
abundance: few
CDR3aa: CASSKEGGVSGRPYGYTF
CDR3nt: TGTGCCAGCAGCAAGGAAGGCGGGGTCTCGGGTCGTCCCTATGGCTACACCTTC

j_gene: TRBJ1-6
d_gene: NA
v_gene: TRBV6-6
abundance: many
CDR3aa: CASREQGRPNSPLHF
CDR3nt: TGTGCCAGCAGGGAACAGGGAAGACCCAATTCACCCCTCCACTTT

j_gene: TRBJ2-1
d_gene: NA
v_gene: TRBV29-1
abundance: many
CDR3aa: CSVDRPNNEQFF
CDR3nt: TGCAGCGTTGACAGACCTAACAATGAGCAGTTCTTC

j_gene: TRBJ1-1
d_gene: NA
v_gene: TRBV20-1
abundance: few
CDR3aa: CSARDGSPANRNTEAFF
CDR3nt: TGCAGTGCTAGAGATGGGTCGCCAGCGAACAGGAACACTGAAGCTTTCTTT

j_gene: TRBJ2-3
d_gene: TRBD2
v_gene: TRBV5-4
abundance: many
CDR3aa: CASSLLGGGASDTQYF
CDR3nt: TGTGCCAGCAGCTTGTTAGGCGGGGGGGCCTCAGATACGCAGTATTTT

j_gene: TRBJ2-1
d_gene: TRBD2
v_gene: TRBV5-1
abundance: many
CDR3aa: CASSFPEAGGSYNEQFF
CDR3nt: TGCGCCAGCAGCTTCCCGGAAGCGGGGGGATCCTACAATGAGCAGTTCTTC

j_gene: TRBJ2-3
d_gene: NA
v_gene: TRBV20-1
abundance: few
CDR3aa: CSARAPGRDTQYF
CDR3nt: TGCAGTGCGAGAGCGCCAGGTCGGGATACGCAGTATTTT

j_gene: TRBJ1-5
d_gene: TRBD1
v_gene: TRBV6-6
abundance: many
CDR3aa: CASRRRTGDQPQHF
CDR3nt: TGTGCCAGCAGACGACGTACAGGGGATCAGCCCCAGCATTTT

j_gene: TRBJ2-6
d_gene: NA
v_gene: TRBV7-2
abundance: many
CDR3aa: CASSSLSGGANVLTF
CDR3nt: TGTGCCAGCAGTTCGCTGAGCGGGGGGGCCAACGTCCTGACTTTC

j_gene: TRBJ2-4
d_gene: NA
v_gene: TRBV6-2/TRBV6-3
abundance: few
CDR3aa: CASSYSTPVIQYF
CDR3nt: TGTGCCAGCAGTTACTCTACCCCCGTCATTCAGTACTTC

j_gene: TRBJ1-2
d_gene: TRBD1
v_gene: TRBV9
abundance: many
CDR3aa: CASSETTGAAGGYTF
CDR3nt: TGTGCCAGCAGCGAGACTACAGGGGCGGCGGGTGGCTACACCTTC

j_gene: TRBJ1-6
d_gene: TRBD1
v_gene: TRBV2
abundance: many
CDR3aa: CASSDRPLLTGVKSPLHF
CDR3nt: TGTGCCAGCAGCGATCGACCCCTTTTGACAGGGGTCAAATCACCCCTCCACTTT

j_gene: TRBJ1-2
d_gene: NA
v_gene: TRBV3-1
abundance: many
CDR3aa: CASSQRRGSLGNYGYTF
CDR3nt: TGTGCCAGCAGCCAACGAAGGGGCAGCCTAGGTAACTATGGCTACACCTTC

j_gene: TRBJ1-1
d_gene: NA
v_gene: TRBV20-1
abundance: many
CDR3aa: CSASRGGDTEAFF
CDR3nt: TGCAGTGCTAGTCGGGGGGGGGACACTGAAGCTTTCTTT

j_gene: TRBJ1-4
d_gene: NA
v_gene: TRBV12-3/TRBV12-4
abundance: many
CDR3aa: CATRAVEKLFF
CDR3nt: TGTGCCACCCGGGCGGTTGAAAAACTGTTTTTT

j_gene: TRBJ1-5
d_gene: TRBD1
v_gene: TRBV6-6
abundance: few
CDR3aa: CASREPGGQGASDSNQPQHF
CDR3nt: TGTGCCAGCAGGGAGCCAGGCGGACAGGGGGCGTCCGATAGCAATCAGCCCCAGCATTTT

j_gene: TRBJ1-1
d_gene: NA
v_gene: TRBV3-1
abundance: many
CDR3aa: CASSQADRGGEAFF
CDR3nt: TGTGCCAGCAGCCAAGCGGACAGAGGAGGCGAAGCTTTCTTT